This TCR beta chain was observed in a study of CXCR3-negative and CXCR3-positive naive CD8 T cells. Naive CD8+ T cells displayed a CD45RO-CCR7+CD27+CD95- phenotype. About this clonotype itself: Its specificity is unknown.

Study outcomes and limitations: The level of CXCR3 expression partially decreased after cryopreservation; the majority of assays used fresh PBMCs. In CXCR3-positive naive cells, the TRB CDR3s were more hydrophobic than in CXCR3-negative naive cells. Memory CD8+ cells had much lower diversity, and both naive subsets had comparably high diversity.

UMI-labeled TRB cDNA libraries were prepared by 5' RACE. TCRdb reworked the 5' RACE reads into one entry per CDR3 protein, no DNA. With under 150,000 distinct CDR3 sequences in the sample, the ten largest clones hold under 0.35%. Germline V gene data show CDR1 as ENHRY and CDR2 as SYGVKD. The CDR3 length is 14 residues. The sequenced sample consisted of naive CXCR3+ CD8+ T cells from blood. This sample's subset: CD45RO-CCR7+CD27+CD95- naive CD8+ T cells expressing CXCR3 (TNR3+). The TCR was taken from a human donor in good health. Some clones in this sample may be carry-over from other donors' samples. The chain combines TRBV10-3 with TRBJ1-1; checking the TCRdb D call of TRBD1 is not possible without DNA. CDR3 sequence: CAISESTGGTEAFF.